This T cell receptor beta chain emerged from a study of blood T cell repertoires in COVID-19. From germline, CDR1 is SGHTA and CDR2 FQGTGA. Trimming took 2 bases from V and 2 from J, leaving 13 bases between them. The CDR3 runs 16 residues. The repertoire was sequenced with immunoSEQ multiplex PCR; TCRdb's copy has only in-frame clones and lacks some. The sample holds around 150,000 clones, 80% to 90% seen once. This receptor was obtained from a woman aged 35 to 49 with acute or convalescent COVID-19. The V gene is TRBV7-3, the J gene TRBJ2-1, with D perhaps TRBD2 (5 bases). The sample consisted of peripheral blood. The CDR3 DNA sequence: TGTGCCAGCAGCTTATCTCCTAGCTTACCCTACAATGAGCAGTTCTTC. This gives the protein CASSLSPSLPYNEQFF.